This is a list of T cell receptor beta chains from one sample in a study of blood T cell repertoires in COVID-19. Sequencing used immunoSEQ multiplex PCR; TCRdb keeps in-frame clones, though not all of them. The table records around 500,000 clones, around 85% of them present only once. Sequencing was done on a sample of PBMCs or T cells enriched from blood (not recorded which). The receptor source for this set is a woman aged 55-69 years who had recovered from COVID-19. CDR3s include the opening cysteine and the closing phenylalanine or tryptophan.

V gene: TRBV4-1
J gene: TRBJ2-1
CDR3 protein: CATTSSSGAYNEQFF

V gene: TRBV6-5
J gene: TRBJ1-1
CDR3 protein: CASKQGSEAFF

V gene: TRBV10-3
J gene: TRBJ2-6
CDR3 protein: CAISNTGANVLTF

V gene: TRBV11-2
J gene: TRBJ1-2
CDR3 protein: CASSLNQGAGGYTF

V gene: TRBV11-2
J gene: TRBJ1-5
CDR3 protein: CASSLTGPSNQPQHF

V gene: TRBV24-1
J gene: TRBJ2-2
CDR3 protein: CATSGPRGPRELFF

V gene: TRBV3-1/TRBV3-2
J gene: TRBJ2-7
CDR3 protein: CASSHSYEQYF

V gene: TRBV5-1
J gene: TRBJ2-2
CDR3 protein: CASSVRQGTGELFF

V gene: TRBV11-2
J gene: TRBJ2-2
CDR3 protein: CASRFPTGGAGELFF

V gene: TRBV18
J gene: TRBJ2-2
CDR3 protein: CASSRPTGRNTGELFF

V gene: TRBV10-3
J gene: TRBJ2-1
CDR3 protein: CAISEGMLAGGNYNEQFF

V gene: TRBV11-2
J gene: TRBJ1-6
CDR3 protein: CASSSGQGQATFGPLHF

V gene: TRBV11-3
J gene: TRBJ1-2
CDR3 protein: CASSLGRDRVYGYTF

V gene: TRBV5-6
J gene: TRBJ1-5
CDR3 protein: CASSFQSYQPQHF

V gene: TRBV12-5
J gene: TRBJ1-2
CDR3 protein: CASGLGQGAQGYTF

V gene: TRBV11-2
J gene: TRBJ1-5
CDR3 protein: CASSLRGAVSNQPQHF

V gene: TRBV18
J gene: TRBJ1-4
CDR3 protein: CASSRGRVTTNEKLFF

V gene: TRBV5-1
J gene: TRBJ1-4
CDR3 protein: CASSLGGLDEKLFF

V gene: TRBV4-2
J gene: TRBJ2-1
CDR3 protein: CASSQVGPSGGNNEQFF

V gene: TRBV29-1
J gene: TRBJ1-1
CDR3 protein: CSVDSNTEAFF

V gene: TRBV30
J gene: TRBJ2-7
CDR3 protein: CAWRRTGGLYEQYF

V gene: TRBV4-2
J gene: TRBJ1-5
CDR3 protein: CASSQAHGGQGEPQHF

V gene: TRBV5-4
J gene: TRBJ1-4
CDR3 protein: CASSPGGTNEKLFF

V gene: TRBV3-1/TRBV3-2
J gene: TRBJ1-1
CDR3 protein: CASSQEDRGRAEAFF

V gene: TRBV5-1
J gene: TRBJ2-2
CDR3 protein: CASSVRPGTGDGELFF

V gene: TRBV28
J gene: TRBJ2-1
CDR3 protein: CATVLAGGDRDEQFF

V gene: TRBV6-5
J gene: TRBJ2-7
CDR3 protein: CASSYLSGEGYEQYF

V gene: TRBV7-2
J gene: TRBJ2-3
CDR3 protein: CASSLALPRGGTDTQYF

V gene: TRBV7-9
J gene: TRBJ1-6
CDR3 protein: CASREDSSYNSPLHF

V gene: TRBV6-5
J gene: TRBJ1-2
CDR3 protein: CASSLRQGAPYGYTF

V gene: TRBV5-1
J gene: TRBJ2-1
CDR3 protein: CASSLRVGANEQFF

V gene: TRBV27
J gene: TRBJ1-5
CDR3 protein: CASSFGGPSQPQHF

V gene: TRBV6-5
J gene: TRBJ1-1
CDR3 protein: CASSSAGTGYTEAFF

V gene: TRBV12-3/TRBV12-4
J gene: TRBJ1-2
CDR3 protein: CASSSSPTVSPIF

V gene: TRBV12-5
J gene: TRBJ1-6
CDR3 protein: CASGLKENSPLHF

V gene: TRBV29-1
J gene: TRBJ2-3
CDR3 protein: CSVEDLAGGSTDTQYF

V gene: TRBV9
J gene: TRBJ2-5
CDR3 protein: CASSGRAGAETQYF

V gene: TRBV20-1
J gene: TRBJ1-6
CDR3 protein: CSASGKQDSPLHF

V gene: TRBV5-1
J gene: TRBJ1-5
CDR3 protein: CASSQGQGSNQPQHF

V gene: TRBV9
J gene: TRBJ1-3
CDR3 protein: CASSVGQGRNTIYF

V gene: TRBV9
J gene: TRBJ2-1
CDR3 protein: CASSAGTGGLNEQFF

V gene: TRBV24-1
J gene: TRBJ2-1
CDR3 protein: CATKSSGGAHNEQFF

V gene: TRBV5-6
J gene: TRBJ1-2
CDR3 protein: CASSPGQLIYGYTF